This T cell receptor beta chain was identified in a study of blood T cell repertoires in COVID-19 (dated by TCRdb to between 2020 and 2021). In the study overall: Collaborator samples came from the United States, Italy and Spain and covered acute and convalescent phases of COVID-19. The prospective study material was composed of cDNA or gDNA derived from T cells, B-cell-depleted T cells, or PBMCs. Subjects who had been exposed to COVID-19, were actively infected with it, or had recovered from it provided the deeply sampled blood TCRbeta repertoires that made up the dataset. The repertoires were made available in a free public database intended to serve as a resource for research on the immune response to SARS-CoV-2. Samples came from the ongoing ImmuneRACE study (first 160 participants) plus 1,254 subjects from 6 global collaborators. Nearly every sample came with metadata listing a de-identified subject ID, COVID-19 status, age in years and sex. Where available, HLA class I and class II types were obtained from metadata supplied by the sample provider rather than from assay-based typing. The investigation overall reported the following: How much clinical and demographic metadata was included differed by source and by participant, and the metadata was provided uncurated.

Enrolling through a virtual design, the prospective study's participants ranged in age from about 18 to 89 years and lived across approximately 25 United States geographic areas. In the prospective study, participants were assigned to cohorts based on the clinical history participants reported in a screening survey and a study questionnaire. In the prospective study, mobile phlebotomists collected whole blood, serum and a nasopharyngeal or oropharyngeal swab from each participant. Over a roughly 2-month period, participants in the prospective study had the option of providing additional blood draws and questionnaires. Blood samples from the prospective study were shipped frozen or at room temperature prior to DNA extraction. A remark on this clone: The antigen it recognizes is unknown. Per-nucleotide qualities are absent, and no much larger clonotype sits a single base away.

The immunoSEQ Assay, a bias-controlled multiplex PCR, was used to amplify TCRbeta CDR3 regions from genomic DNA. On the authors' methods: Nucleated cell counts per sample were estimated from amplification of reference gene primers within the assay. To quantify the absolute abundance of each unique TCRbeta CDR3 rearrangement, sequence reads were collapsed and filtered. Productive Simpson clonality was computed per sample as the square root of Simpson's diversity index over productive rearrangements. Drawn from immuneACCESS, this table holds only the in-frame rearrangements with V and J called that TCRdb kept. Clones are partly lost; checked studies trace under half to an unresolved V gene and leave the rest unexplained. The V and J calls and clone size come from that table; D and trimming were worked out from the DNA. The sample data list hundreds of thousands of clones, and 75% to 85% of these were observed just once. The top ten clonotypes cover about 4% of the sample.

The germline V gene supplies CDR1 MNHEY and CDR2 SVGEGT. The CDR3 starts with the cysteine, ends with the phenylalanine, and has 14 residues. The kept DNA is CDR3 alone, 42 bases in frame from the first base. Deletion took 6 bases off V and 2 bases off J, with a span of 13 bases between the germline ends. The chain is assembled from TRBV6-2 or TRBV6-3 and TRBJ1-2, with TRBD1 perhaps the D gene, on 5 matching bases. The sequenced material came from PBMCs or T cells enriched from blood (not recorded which). This TCR came from a man aged 25 to 40 with acute COVID-19. The DNA sequence reads TGTGCCAGCAGCTCTTTTGGGGCGAACTATGGCTACACCTTC. It is translated as CASSSFGANYGYTF.